This TCR beta chain was identified in a study of vaccination and CD4 T cells after COVID-19. The treatment here: roughly ten-day PBMC culture with coronavirus spike peptide pools or control peptides (ViraFEST assay). Comment on this clonotype: The antigen remains undetermined.

Oncomine TCR Beta short-read sequencing was applied to DNA from cultured CD4+ T cells. TCRdb processed the PCR reads anew with MiXCR; each CDR3 protein has one entry. Here the sample spans 12,000 or so distinct CDR3 sequences, 60% being singletons. Sequences were obtained from CD4+ T cells from blood, cultured in vitro. The clonotype originates from a human donor who had recovered from COVID-19.

The CDR3 sequence is CSARNVDRTSNQPQHF. CDR3 coding DNA: TGCAGTGCTAGAAACGTCGACAGAACTAGCAATCAGCCCCAGCATTTT. The V call is TRBV20-1, the J call TRBJ1-5; D might be TRBD1 (5 bases). This CDR3 comprises 16 residues. Trimming removed 2 bases at V and 0 bases at J, with 14 bases between. Germline CDR1 is DFQATT and CDR2 is SNEGSKA (reference sequence).